This TCR beta chain was sequenced during a study of blood T cells in healthy people across ages. Study-level information: The capture of about one barcoded beta molecule per two T cells was achieved by template switching.

General study points: A roughly linear age-dependent decrease characterized TCR beta diversity per million T cells.

Only a few counts were recorded for this clonotype. Antigen specificity is unknown. The CDR3 has 14 amino acids. The germline V gene encodes CDR1 MDHEN and CDR2 SYDVKM. V shed 7 bases and J shed 0 bases, with 12 bases lying between them. A J-beta primer mix and a sample-barcoded 5' primer were used in a second PCR of roughly 6 to 11 cycles. Paired-end reads containing CDR3 totaled no fewer than 2.5 million for each sample. MiXCR was run by TCRdb on the 5' RACE reads, yielding one entry per CDR3 protein. Of hundreds of thousands of distinct CDR3 sequences in the sample, about 55% were seen once. For every donor, a draw yielded approximately 9.8 milliliters of peripheral blood.

The receptor was isolated from a man aged 55 to 70 in good health. The chain couples TRBV28 to TRBJ1-2, with D hard to call. Sequencing used blood. The CDR3: CASKPGSSNYGYTF. The CDR3 DNA is TGTGCCAGCAAGCCAGGATCGTCTAACTATGGCTACACCTTC.